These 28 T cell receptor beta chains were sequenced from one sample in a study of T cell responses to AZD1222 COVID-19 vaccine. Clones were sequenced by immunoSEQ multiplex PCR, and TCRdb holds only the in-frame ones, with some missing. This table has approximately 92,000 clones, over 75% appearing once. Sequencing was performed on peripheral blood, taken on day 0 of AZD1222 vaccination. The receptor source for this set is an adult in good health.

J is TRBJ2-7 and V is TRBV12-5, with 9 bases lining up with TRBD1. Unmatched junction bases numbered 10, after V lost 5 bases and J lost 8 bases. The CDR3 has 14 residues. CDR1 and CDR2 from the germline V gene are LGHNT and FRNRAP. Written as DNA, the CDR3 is TGTGCTAGTGGTCACGGACAGGGGTCTACGAAGCAGTACTTC. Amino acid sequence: CASGHGQGSTKQYF. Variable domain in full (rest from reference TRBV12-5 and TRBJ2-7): DARVTQTPRHKVTEMGQEVTMRCQPILGHNTVFWYRQTMMQGLELLAYFRNRAPLDDSGMPKDRFSAEMPDATLATLKIQPSEPRDSAVYFCASGHGQGSTKQYFGPGTRLTVT.

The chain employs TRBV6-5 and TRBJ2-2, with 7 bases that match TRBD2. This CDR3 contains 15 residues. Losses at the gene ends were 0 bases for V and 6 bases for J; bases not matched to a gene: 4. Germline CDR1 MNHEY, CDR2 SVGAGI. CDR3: CASSYSVSGAGELFF. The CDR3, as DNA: TGTGCCAGCAGTTACTCGGTCAGCGGGGCCGGGGAGCTGTTTTTT.

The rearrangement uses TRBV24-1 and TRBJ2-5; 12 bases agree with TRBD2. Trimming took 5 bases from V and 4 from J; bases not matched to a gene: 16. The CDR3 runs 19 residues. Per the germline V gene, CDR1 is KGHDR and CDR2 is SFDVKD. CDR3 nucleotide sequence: TGTGCCACCAGTGTTAAGCTAGCGGGAGGGAGTAGAAGGGGAGAGACCCAGTACTTC. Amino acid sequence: CATSVKLAGGSRRGETQYF.

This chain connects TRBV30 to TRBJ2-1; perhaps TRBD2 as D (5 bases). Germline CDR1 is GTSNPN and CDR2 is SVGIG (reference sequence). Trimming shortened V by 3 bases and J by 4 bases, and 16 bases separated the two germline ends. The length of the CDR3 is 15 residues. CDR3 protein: CAWSGSGRSYNEQFF. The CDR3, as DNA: TGTGCCTGGAGCGGGTCGGGGAGATCATACAATGAGCAGTTCTTC.

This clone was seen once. This chain's CDR3 is CASSRSGTGESPLHF. CDR3 nucleotide sequence: TGTGCCAGCAGCCGATCCGGGACAGGGGAATCACCCCTCCACTTT. The chain joins TRBV3-1 (or the pseudogene TRBV3-2) to TRBJ1-6; 10 bases agree with TRBD1. V shed 4 bases and J 10 bases; nucleotides not matched to a gene: 7. The germline gives CDR1 LGHDT, CDR2 YNNKEL (reference sequence). The CDR3 totals 15 residues.

Here the CDR3 DNA reads TGTGCCAGCAGCTCCGCAAAAACTAGCGGACCAGCTCCCGGGGAGCTGTTTTTT. Translation: CASSSAKTSGPAPGELFF. The genes are TRBV7-3 and TRBJ2-2; TRBD2 aligns across 8 bases. This CDR3 spans 18 amino acids. J was trimmed by 6 bases and V by 4 bases; bases with no gene match: 16. CDR1 and CDR2 (germline): SGHTA, FQGTGA.

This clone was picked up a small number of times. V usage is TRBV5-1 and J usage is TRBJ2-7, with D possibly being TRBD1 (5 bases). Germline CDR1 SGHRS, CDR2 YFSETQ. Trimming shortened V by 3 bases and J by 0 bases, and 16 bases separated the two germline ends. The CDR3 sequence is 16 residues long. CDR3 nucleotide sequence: TGCGCCAGCAGCTCCTTGACAGACCGAAGCTCCTACGAGCAGTACTTC. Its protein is CASSSLTDRSSYEQYF.

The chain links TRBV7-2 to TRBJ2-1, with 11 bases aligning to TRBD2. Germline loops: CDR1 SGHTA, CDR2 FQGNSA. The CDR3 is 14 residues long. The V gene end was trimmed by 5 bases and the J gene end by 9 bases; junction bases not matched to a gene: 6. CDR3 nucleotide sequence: TGTGCCAGCAGCCTTAGCGGGGGGGCGGGTGAGCAGTTCTTC. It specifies CASSLSGGAGEQFF.

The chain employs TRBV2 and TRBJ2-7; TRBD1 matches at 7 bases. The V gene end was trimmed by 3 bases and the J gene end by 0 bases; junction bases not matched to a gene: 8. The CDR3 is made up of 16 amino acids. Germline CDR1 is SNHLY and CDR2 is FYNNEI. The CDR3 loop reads CASSDPGQMSSYEQYF. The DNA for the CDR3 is TGTGCCAGCAGTGATCCGGGACAGATGAGCTCCTACGAGCAGTACTTC.

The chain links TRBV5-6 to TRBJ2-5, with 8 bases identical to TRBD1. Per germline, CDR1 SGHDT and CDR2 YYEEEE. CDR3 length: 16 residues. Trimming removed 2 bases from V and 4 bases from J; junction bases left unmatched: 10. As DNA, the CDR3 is TGTGCCAGCAGCTTTCAGGGGGCGGAGGGTGGAGAGACCCAGTACTTC. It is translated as CASSFQGAEGGETQYF.

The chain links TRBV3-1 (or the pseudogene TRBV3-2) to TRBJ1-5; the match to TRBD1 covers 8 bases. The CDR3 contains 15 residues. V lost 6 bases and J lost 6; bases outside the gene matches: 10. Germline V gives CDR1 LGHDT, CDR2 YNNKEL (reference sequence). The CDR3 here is CASRDGTGRGQPQHF. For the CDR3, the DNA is TGTGCCAGCAGGGACGGGACAGGCCGCGGTCAGCCCCAGCATTTT.

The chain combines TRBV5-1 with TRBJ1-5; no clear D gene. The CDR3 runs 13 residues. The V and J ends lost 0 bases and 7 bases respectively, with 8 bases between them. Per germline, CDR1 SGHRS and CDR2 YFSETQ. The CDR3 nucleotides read TGCGCCAGCAGCTTGGTCCCAGACCAGCCCCAGCATTTT. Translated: CASSLVPDQPQHF.

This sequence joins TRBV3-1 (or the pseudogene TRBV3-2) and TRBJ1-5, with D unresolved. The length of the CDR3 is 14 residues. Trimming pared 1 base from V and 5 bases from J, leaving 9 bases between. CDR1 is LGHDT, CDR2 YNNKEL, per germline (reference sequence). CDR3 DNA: TGTGCCAGCAGCCAAGCCCTCCAAGATCAGCCCCAGCATTTT. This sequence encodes CASSQALQDQPQHF.

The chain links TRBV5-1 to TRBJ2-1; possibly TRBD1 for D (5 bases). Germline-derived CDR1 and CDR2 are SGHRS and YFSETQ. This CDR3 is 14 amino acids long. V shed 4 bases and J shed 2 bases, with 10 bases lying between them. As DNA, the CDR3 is TGCGCCAGCAGCCTGGGGCAACCCTACAATGAGCAGTTCTTC. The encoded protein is CASSLGQPYNEQFF. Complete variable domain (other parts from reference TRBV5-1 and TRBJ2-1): KAGVTQTPRYLIKTRGQQVTLSCSPISGHRSVSWYQQTPGQGLQFLFEYFSETQRNKGNFPGRFSGRQFSNSRSEMNVSTLELGDSALYLCASSLGQPYNEQFFGPGTRLTVL.

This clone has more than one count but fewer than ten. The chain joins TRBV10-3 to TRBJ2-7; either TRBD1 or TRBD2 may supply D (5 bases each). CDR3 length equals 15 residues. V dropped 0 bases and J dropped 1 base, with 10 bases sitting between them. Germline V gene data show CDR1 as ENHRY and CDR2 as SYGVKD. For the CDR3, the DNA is TGTGCCATCAGTGAGTCGGGACGGGGATCCTACGAGCAGTACTTC. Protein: CAISESGRGSYEQYF.

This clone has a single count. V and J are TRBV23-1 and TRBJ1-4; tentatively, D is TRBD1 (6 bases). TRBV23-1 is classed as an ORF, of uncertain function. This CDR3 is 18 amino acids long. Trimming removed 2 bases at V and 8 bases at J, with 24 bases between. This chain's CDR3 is CASSQRKTGSALGEKLFF. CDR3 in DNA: TGCGCCAGCAGTCAACGGAAAACAGGGTCGGCGCTTGGGGAAAAACTGTTTTTT.

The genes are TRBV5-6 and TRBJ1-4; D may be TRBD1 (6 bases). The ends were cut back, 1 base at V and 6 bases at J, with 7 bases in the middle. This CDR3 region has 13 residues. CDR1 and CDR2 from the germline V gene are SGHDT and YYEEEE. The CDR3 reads CASSLRGDEKLFF. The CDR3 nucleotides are TGTGCCAGCAGCTTGAGGGGGGATGAAAAACTGTTTTTT.

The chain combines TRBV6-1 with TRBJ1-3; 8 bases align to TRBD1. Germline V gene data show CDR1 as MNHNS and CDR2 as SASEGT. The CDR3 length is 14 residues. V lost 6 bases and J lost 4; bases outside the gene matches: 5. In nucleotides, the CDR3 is TGTGCCAGCAGAGGACAGGGCCTAGGAAACACCATATATTTT. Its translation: CASRGQGLGNTIYF.

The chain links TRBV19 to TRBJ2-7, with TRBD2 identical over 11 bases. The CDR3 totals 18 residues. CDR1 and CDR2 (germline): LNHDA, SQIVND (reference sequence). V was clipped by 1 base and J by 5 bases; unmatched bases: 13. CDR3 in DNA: TGTGCCAGTAGTATAGCTGCTAGCGGGAGGAGGGGTCTGGACGAGCAGTACTTC. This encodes CASSIAASGRRGLDEQYF.

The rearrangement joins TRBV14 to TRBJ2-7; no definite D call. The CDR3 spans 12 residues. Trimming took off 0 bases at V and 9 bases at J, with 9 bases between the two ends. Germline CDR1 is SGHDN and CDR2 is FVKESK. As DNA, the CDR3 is TGTGCCAGCAGCCAAGATCGGGTTAGGCAGTACTTC. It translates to CASSQDRVRQYF.

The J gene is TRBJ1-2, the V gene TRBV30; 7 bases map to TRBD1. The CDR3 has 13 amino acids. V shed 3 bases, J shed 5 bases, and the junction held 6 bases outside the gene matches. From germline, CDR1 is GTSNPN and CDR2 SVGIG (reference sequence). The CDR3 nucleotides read TGTGCCTGGAGACCAGACAGGGTTTATGGCTACACCTTC. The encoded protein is CAWRPDRVYGYTF.

CDR3 sequence: CSVGKAGGPGDEQFF. The CDR3 DNA reads as TGCAGCGTTGGCAAAGCGGGAGGGCCGGGCGATGAGCAGTTCTTC. The chain combines TRBV29-1 with TRBJ2-1, with 10 bases lining up with TRBD2. The CDR3 sequence is 15 residues long. Germline-derived CDR1 and CDR2 are SQVTM and ANQGSEA. With V trimmed by 4 bases and J by 8 bases, 11 bases remained unmatched.

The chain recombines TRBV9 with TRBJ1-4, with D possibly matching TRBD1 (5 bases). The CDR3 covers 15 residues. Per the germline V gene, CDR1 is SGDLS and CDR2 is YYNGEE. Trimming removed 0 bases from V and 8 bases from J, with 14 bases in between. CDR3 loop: CASSVAGGGREKLFF. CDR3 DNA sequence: TGTGCCAGCAGCGTAGCTGGCGGGGGACGGGAAAAACTGTTTTTT.

The CDR3 coding sequence is TGTGCCAGCAGTTACGGGCGGGCGTCGAACACTGAAGCTTTCTTT. It translates to CASSYGRASNTEAFF. The J gene is TRBJ1-1, the V gene TRBV6-6; unclear D gene. The CDR3 is 15 residues long. Trimming took 2 bases from V and 1 from J, leaving 11 bases between them. CDR1 and CDR2 from the germline V gene are MNHNY and SVGAGI (reference sequence).

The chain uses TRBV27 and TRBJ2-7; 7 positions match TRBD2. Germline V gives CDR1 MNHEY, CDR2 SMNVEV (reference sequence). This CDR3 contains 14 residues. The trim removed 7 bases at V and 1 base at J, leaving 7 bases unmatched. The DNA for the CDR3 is TGTGCCAGCAAGGGAGCGGGGCCTTCCTACGAGCAGTACTTC. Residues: CASKGAGPSYEQYF.

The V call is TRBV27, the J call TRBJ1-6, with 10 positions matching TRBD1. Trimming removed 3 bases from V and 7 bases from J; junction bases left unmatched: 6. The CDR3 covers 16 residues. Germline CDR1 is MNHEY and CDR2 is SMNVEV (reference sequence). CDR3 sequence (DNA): TGTGCCAGCAGTTTTCGGACAGGGGGAAACAATTCACCCCTCCACTTT. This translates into CASSFRTGGNNSPLHF.

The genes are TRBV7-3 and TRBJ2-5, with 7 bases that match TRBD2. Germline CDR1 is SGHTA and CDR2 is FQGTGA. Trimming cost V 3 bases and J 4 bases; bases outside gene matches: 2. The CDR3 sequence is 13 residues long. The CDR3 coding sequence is TGTGCCAGCAGCTTTTCGGGGGGAGAGACCCAGTACTTC. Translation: CASSFSGGETQYF.

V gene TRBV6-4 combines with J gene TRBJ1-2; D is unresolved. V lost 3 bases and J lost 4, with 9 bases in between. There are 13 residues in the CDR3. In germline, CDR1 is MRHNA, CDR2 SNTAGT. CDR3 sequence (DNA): TGTGCCAGCAGTGATGTGTGGGGCTATGGCTACACCTTC. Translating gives CASSDVWGYGYTF.